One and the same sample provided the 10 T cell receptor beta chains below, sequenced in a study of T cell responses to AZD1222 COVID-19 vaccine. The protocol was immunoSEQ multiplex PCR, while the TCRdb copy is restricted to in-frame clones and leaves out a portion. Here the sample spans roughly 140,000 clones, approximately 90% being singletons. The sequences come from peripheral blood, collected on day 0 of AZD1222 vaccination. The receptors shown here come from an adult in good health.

The CDR3 sequence is CASSQGDSNSGANVLTF. CDR3 nucleotides: TGCGCCAGCAGCCAAGGGGATAGCAACTCTGGGGCCAACGTCCTGACTTTC. V is TRBV4-3 and J is TRBJ2-6; D not resolved. The CDR3 length is 17 residues. Deletions cut 1 base from V and 0 bases from J, with 10 bases between. Germline V gene sequence: CDR1 LGHNA, CDR2 YSLEER.

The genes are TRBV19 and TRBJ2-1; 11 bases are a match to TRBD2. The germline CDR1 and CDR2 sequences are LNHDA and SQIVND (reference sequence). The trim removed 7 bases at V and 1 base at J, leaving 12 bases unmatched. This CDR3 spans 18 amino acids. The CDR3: CASNPLAGENKSYNEQFF. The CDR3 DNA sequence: TGTGCCAGTAACCCACTAGCGGGAGAAAATAAGTCCTACAATGAGCAGTTCTTC.

This CDR3 is CASSQDGGKSQPQHF. The CDR3, as DNA: TGCGCCAGCAGCCAAGATGGGGGAAAAAGTCAGCCCCAGCATTTT. The J gene is TRBJ1-5, the V gene TRBV4-3, with D tentatively TRBD1 (5 bases). Trimming removed 0 bases from V and 6 bases from J, with 12 bases in between. The CDR3 sequence is 15 residues long. The germline V gene encodes CDR1 LGHNA and CDR2 YSLEER.

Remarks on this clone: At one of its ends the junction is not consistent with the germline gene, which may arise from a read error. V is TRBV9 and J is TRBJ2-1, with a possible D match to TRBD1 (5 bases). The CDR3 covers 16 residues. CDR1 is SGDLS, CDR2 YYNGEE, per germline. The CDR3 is CAGSRQAGIWRGEQFF. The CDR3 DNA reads TGTGCCGGCAGCCGCCAGGCAGGGATTTGGCGTGGTGAGCAGTTCTTC. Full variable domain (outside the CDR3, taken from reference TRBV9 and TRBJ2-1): DSGVTQTPKHLITATGQRVTLRCSPRSGDLSVYWYQQSLDQGLQFLIQYYNGEERAKGNILERFSAQQFPDLHSELNLSSLELGDSALYFCAGSRQAGIWRGEQFFGPGTRLTVL.

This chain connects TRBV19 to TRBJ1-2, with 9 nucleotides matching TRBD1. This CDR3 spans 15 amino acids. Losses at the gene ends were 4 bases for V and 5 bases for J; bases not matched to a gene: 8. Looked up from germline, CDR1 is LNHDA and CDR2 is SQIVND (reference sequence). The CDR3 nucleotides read TGTGCCAGTAGTAACCCCGGGACAGGGACGTATGGCTACACCTTC. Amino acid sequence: CASSNPGTGTYGYTF.

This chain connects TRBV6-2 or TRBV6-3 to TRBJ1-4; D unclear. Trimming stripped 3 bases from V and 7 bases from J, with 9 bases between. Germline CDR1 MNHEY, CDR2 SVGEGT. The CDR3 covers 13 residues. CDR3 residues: CASSYRRGEKLFF. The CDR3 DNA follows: TGTGCCAGCAGTTATAGGCGTGGTGAAAAACTGTTTTTT.

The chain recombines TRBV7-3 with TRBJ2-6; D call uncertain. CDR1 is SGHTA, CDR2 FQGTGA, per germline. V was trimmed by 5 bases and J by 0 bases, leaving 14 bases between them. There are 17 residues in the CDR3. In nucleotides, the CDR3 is TGTGCCAGCAGCCCTAAGACTGGTAGCTCTGGGGCCAACGTCCTGACTTTC. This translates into CASSPKTGSSGANVLTF.

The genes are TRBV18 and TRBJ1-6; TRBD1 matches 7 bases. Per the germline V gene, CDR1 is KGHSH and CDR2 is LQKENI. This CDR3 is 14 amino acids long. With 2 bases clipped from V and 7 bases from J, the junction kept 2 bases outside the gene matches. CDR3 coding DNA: TGTGCCAGCTCACCAACAGGGGACAATTCACCCCTCCACTTT. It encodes CASSPTGDNSPLHF.

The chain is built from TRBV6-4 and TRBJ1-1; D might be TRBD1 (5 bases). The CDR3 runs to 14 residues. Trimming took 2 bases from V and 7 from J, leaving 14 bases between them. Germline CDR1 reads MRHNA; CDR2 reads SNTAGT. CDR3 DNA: TGTGCCAGCAGTGACAACGGCCGGCAGGGTGAAGCTTTCTTT. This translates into CASSDNGRQGEAFF.

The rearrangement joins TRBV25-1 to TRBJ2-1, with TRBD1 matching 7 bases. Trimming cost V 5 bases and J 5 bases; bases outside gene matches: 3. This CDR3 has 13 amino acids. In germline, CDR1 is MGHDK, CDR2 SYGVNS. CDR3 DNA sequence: TGTGCCAGCAGTAACGACAGGGACAATGAGCAGTTCTTC. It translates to CASSNDRDNEQFF.